These T cell receptor beta chains were read from a single sample in a study of blood T cells in healthy people across ages. Each CDR3 protein gets one entry after TCRdb re-called the 5' RACE reads with MiXCR. There are 650,000 to 1,000,000 distinct CDR3 sequences in the sample; about 46% occur only once, and around 18% lies in the top ten. Sequenced input: blood. These receptors were obtained from an older man in good health. CDR3s include the opening cysteine and the closing phenylalanine or tryptophan. A D gene is named only where the DNA matches it firmly. Size is stated for part of the rows, as once, few or many counts, or as a class when the clone is expanded.

TRBV6-2/TRBV6-3	TRBJ2-3	.	.	CASSPGIRSGTDTQYF	TGTGCCAGCAGTCCCGGCATCCGTAGTGGCACAGATACGCAGTATTTT
TRBV20-1	TRBJ2-7	.	TRBD2	CSVPRLAGYNEQYF	TGCAGTGTCCCACGACTAGCGGGGTACAATGAGCAGTACTTC
TRBV7-2	TRBJ2-7	.	TRBD2	CTSSPYQTSGSETRYF	TGTACCAGCAGCCCATACCAGACTAGCGGGAGTGAGACCCGGTACTTC
TRBV27	TRBJ2-1	.	.	CASSLGPRGIEQFF	TGTGCCAGCAGTTTAGGCCCCAGGGGAATTGAGCAGTTCTTC
TRBV7-3	TRBJ2-5	few	TRBD2	CASSLAGGTYNEQYF	TGTGCCAGCAGCTTAGCGGGAGGCACCTACAATGAGCAGTACTTC
TRBV20-1	TRBJ2-3	few	TRBD1	CSAPGQGSSTDTQYF	TGCAGTGCTCCCGGACAGGGCTCTAGCACAGATACGCAGTATTTT
TRBV5-6	TRBJ1-6	few	.	CASSLINSPLHF	TGTGCCAGCAGCTTGATCAATTCACCCCTCCACTTT
TRBV6-2/TRBV6-3	TRBJ2-4	few	.	CASSYEGQLAKNIQYF	TGTGCCAGCAGTTACGAGGGACAACTAGCCAAAAACATTCAGTACTTC
TRBV2	TRBJ1-1	.	.	CASSVTRMNTEAFF	TGTGCCAGCAGTGTAACAAGGATGAACACTGAAGCTTTCTTT
TRBV5-1	TRBJ2-3	few	.	CASKGEGDPDTQYF	TGCGCCAGCAAAGGGGAGGGGGATCCAGATACGCAGTATTTT
TRBV10-3	TRBJ2-3	.	.	CAISVLSTDTQYF	TGTGCCATCAGTGTCCTCAGCACAGATACGCAGTATTTT
TRBV4-1	TRBJ2-1	.	.	CASSHPPTGSSYNEQFF	TGCGCCAGCAGCCATCCTCCGACCGGCAGCTCCTACAATGAGCAGTTCTTC
TRBV11-2	TRBJ2-1	.	.	CASSLLASSSDEQFF	TGTGCCAGCAGCTTACTAGCTTCGTCAAGCGATGAGCAGTTCTTC
TRBV29-1	TRBJ1-6	.	.	CSVADYYNSPLHF	TGCAGCGTTGCAGATTACTATAATTCACCCCTCCACTTT
TRBV5-1	TRBJ2-3	few	.	CASSLDNSDTQYF	TGCGCCAGCAGCTTGGATAATTCGGATACGCAGTATTTT
TRBV19	TRBJ2-5	.	TRBD1	CAGSDGRGRKETQYF	TGTGCCGGTAGTGACGGCAGGGGGCGAAAGGAGACCCAGTACTTC
TRBV20-1	TRBJ1-1	.	.	CSARDRVRADFMNTEAFF	TGCAGTGCTAGAGATAGGGTGAGGGCCGACTTTATGAACACTGAAGCTTTCTTT
TRBV10-3	TRBJ2-7	.	TRBD2	CATVAGGPSYEQYF	TGTGCCACCGTAGCGGGAGGGCCCTCCTACGAGCAGTACTTC
TRBV24-1	TRBJ2-1	many	.	CATSAGSSYNEQFF	TGTGCCACCAGTGCGGGATCCTCCTACAATGAGCAGTTCTTC
TRBV13	TRBJ2-7	.	TRBD1	CASSGDRKVNEQYF	TGTGCCAGCAGCGGGGACAGGAAGGTCAATGAGCAGTACTTC
TRBV1	TRBJ2-3	few	.	CTSSRTRAQYF	TGCACCAGCAGCCGCACTAGGGCCCAGTATTTT
TRBV12-3/TRBV12-4	TRBJ2-5	.	.	CASSSSNGHGTQYF	TGTGCCAGCAGTAGTTCGAACGGCCACGGGACCCAGTACTTC
TRBV6-1	TRBJ2-3	.	TRBD2	CASSERRGGSTQYF	TGTGCCAGCAGTGAACGGCGTGGCGGGAGTACGCAGTATTTT
TRBV20-1	TRBJ2-6	few	.	CSAKESVHNVLTF	TGCAGTGCTAAGGAGTCAGTCCACAACGTCCTGACTTTC
TRBV5-1	TRBJ2-5	many	TRBD2	CASSPGLAGLSETQYF	TGCGCCAGCAGCCCGGGACTAGCGGGACTCTCAGAGACCCAGTACTTC
TRBV5-1	TRBJ2-1	.	TRBD2	CASAPSGNNEQFF	TGCGCCAGCGCGCCTAGCGGGAACAATGAGCAGTTCTTC
TRBV27	TRBJ2-5	.	.	CASSLNPAGRTGETQYF	TGTGCCAGCAGTTTAAACCCCGCTGGGCGAACGGGAGAGACCCAGTACTTC
TRBV12-3/TRBV12-4	TRBJ2-3	.	.	CASMVSGSTDTQYF	TGTGCCAGCATGGTTTCGGGGAGCACAGATACGCAGTATTTT
TRBV4-3	TRBJ2-1	few	TRBD2	CASSQRLAGPEQFF	TGCGCCAGCAGCCAACGACTAGCGGGACCTGAGCAGTTCTTC
TRBV29-1	TRBJ2-7	.	.	CSAAQGVNEQYF	TGCAGCGCAGCTCAGGGAGTAAACGAGCAGTACTTC
TRBV6-1	TRBJ1-2	.	.	CASRPTGYGYTF	TGTGCCAGCCGGCCTACAGGCTATGGCTACACCTTC
TRBV20-1	TRBJ1-2	.	TRBD1	CSAAPPGTGIDGYTF	TGCAGTGCTGCCCCACCCGGGACAGGGATCGATGGCTACACCTTC
TRBV4-1	TRBJ2-3	.	.	CASSQVDLPTDTQYF	TGCGCCAGCAGCCAAGTCGACTTACCCACAGATACGCAGTATTTT
TRBV20-1	TRBJ2-3	few	TRBD2	CSASTPLTSGDTDTQYF	TGCAGTGCTAGTACTCCTTTGACTAGCGGGGACACAGATACGCAGTATTTT
TRBV10-3	TRBJ2-3	.	TRBD1	CAISTDRVRDTQYF	TGTGCCATCAGTACTGACAGGGTCCGGGATACGCAGTATTTT
TRBV7-9	TRBJ2-1	.	TRBD1	CASSLLPGQGIGEQFF	TGTGCCAGCAGCTTACTACCGGGACAGGGGATCGGTGAGCAGTTCTTC
TRBV12-3/TRBV12-4	TRBJ2-3	.	TRBD2	CASSRSGRQGTQYF	TGTGCCAGCAGCCGTAGCGGGAGGCAGGGGACGCAGTATTTT
TRBV29-1	TRBJ2-7	many	.	CSVVILAGYEQYF	TGCAGCGTTGTTATCCTAGCCGGATACGAGCAGTACTTC
TRBV12-3/TRBV12-4	TRBJ2-1	.	.	CASSLAGAVEYNEQFF	TGTGCCAGCAGTTTAGCTGGAGCGGTCGAGTACAATGAGCAGTTCTTC
TRBV12-3/TRBV12-4	TRBJ2-2	.	TRBD1	CASRSGQGASTGELFF	TGTGCCAGCAGGAGCGGACAGGGGGCGAGCACCGGGGAGCTGTTTTTT
TRBV20-1	TRBJ2-1	.	TRBD2	CSAPGRNTDGQFF	TGCAGTGCCCCCGGGAGGAATACGGATGGGCAGTTCTTC
TRBV7-2	TRBJ2-3	.	TRBD2	CASSLREGLDTQYF	TGTGCCAGCAGCTTGCGGGAGGGCTTGGATACGCAGTATTTT
TRBV7-9	TRBJ1-2	.	TRBD1	CASSLGAGQGSYGYTF	TGTGCCAGCAGCTTAGGGGCCGGACAGGGGAGTTATGGCTACACCTTC
TRBV9	TRBJ2-1	.	.	CASSVVGDAGNEQFF	TGTGCCAGCAGCGTAGTCGGGGACGCGGGCAATGAGCAGTTCTTC
TRBV10-2	TRBJ2-3	.	TRBD1	CASARGTDTQYF	TGCGCCAGTGCCAGGGGGACAGATACGCAGTATTTT
TRBV29-1	TRBJ2-7	few	TRBD2	CSVASGFYEQYF	TGCAGCGTTGCTAGCGGCTTCTACGAGCAGTACTTC
TRBV7-9	TRBJ1-1	.	TRBD1	CASTPRDREVTEAFF	TGTGCCAGCACCCCTAGGGACAGGGAAGTCACTGAAGCTTTCTTT
TRBV6-5	TRBJ1-2	.	.	CASRFLYGYTF	TGTGCCAGCAGGTTCCTCTATGGCTACACCTTC
TRBV9	TRBJ2-4	few	.	CASSVGTENIQYF	TGTGCCAGCAGCGTAGGGACAGAAAACATTCAGTACTTC
TRBV28	TRBJ2-1	few	.	CASTIAREQFF	TGTGCCAGCACCATCGCCAGGGAGCAGTTCTTC
TRBV15	TRBJ2-3	.	.	CATSREGGVDTQYF	TGTGCCACCAGCAGAGAGGGCGGAGTAGATACGCAGTATTTT
TRBV4-1	TRBJ2-5	.	TRBD2	CASSQEGTRLNEQYF	TGCGCCAGCAGCCAAGAAGGGACTAGGCTTAATGAGCAGTACTTC
TRBV11-3	TRBJ2-5	few	TRBD2	CASSPGPQRGHQETQYF	TGTGCCAGCAGCCCGGGGCCTCAGCGGGGGCACCAAGAGACCCAGTACTTC
TRBV2	TRBJ2-1	.	TRBD2	CASGGLAIGGQFF	TGTGCCAGCGGGGGACTAGCGATCGGTGGGCAGTTCTTC
TRBV20-1	TRBJ2-7	.	TRBD2	CSAPTSGTPTYNEQYF	TGCAGTGCCCCCACTAGCGGAACCCCCACCTACAATGAGCAGTACTTC
TRBV25-1	TRBJ2-7	few	.	CASSGFEGIGRQYF	TGTGCCAGCAGTGGCTTTGAGGGAATAGGTCGGCAGTACTTC
TRBV18	TRBJ2-3	once	.	CASSPPVNTQYF	TGTGCCAGCTCACCACCTGTAAATACGCAGTATTTT
TRBV7-2	TRBJ2-4	.	TRBD1	CASSQEAGGPKNIQYF	TGTGCCAGCAGCCAAGAGGCAGGGGGCCCCAAAAACATTCAGTACTTC